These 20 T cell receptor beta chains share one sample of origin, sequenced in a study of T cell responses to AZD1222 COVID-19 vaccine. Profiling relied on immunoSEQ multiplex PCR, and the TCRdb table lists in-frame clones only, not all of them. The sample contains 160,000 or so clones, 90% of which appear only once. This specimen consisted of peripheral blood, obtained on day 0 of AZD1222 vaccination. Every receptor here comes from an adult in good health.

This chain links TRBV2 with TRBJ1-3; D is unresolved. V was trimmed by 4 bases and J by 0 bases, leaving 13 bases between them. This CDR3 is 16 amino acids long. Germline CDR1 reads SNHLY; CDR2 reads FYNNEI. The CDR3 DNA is TGTGCCAGCAGTGTGCAGGTTGGGAGCTCTGGAAACACCATATATTTT. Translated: CASSVQVGSSGNTIYF. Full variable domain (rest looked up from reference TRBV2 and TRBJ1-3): EPEVTQTPSHQVTQMGQEVILRCVPISNHLYFYWYRQILGQKVEFLVSFYNNEISEKSEIFDDQFSVERPDGSNFTLKIRSTKLEDSAMYFCASSVQVGSSGNTIYFGEGSWLTVV.

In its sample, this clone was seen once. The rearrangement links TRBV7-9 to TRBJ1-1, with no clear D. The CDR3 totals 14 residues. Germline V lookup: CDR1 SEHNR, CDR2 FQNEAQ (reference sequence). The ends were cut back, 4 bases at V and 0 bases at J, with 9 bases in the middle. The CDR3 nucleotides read TGTGCCAGCAGCTCCAGTAATATGAACACTGAAGCTTTCTTT. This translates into CASSSSNMNTEAFF.

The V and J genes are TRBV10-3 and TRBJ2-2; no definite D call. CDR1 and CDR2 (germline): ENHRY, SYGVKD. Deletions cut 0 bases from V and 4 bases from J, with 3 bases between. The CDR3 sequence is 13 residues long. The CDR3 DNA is TGTGCCATCAGTGAGTCGGTCACCGGGGAGCTGTTTTTT. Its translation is CAISESVTGELFF.

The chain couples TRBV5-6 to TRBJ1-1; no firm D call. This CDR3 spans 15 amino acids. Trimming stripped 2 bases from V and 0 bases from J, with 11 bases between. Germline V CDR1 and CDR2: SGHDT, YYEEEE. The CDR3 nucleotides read TGTGCCAGCAGCTTAGTAGCCCGAATGAACACTGAAGCTTTCTTT. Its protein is CASSLVARMNTEAFF.

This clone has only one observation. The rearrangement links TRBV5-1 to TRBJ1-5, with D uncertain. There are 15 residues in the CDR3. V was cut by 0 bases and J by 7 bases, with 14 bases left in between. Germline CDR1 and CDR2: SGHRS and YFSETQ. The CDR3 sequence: CASSLAGQANQPQHF. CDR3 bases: TGCGCCAGCAGCTTGGCCGGGCAGGCTAACCAGCCCCAGCATTTT.

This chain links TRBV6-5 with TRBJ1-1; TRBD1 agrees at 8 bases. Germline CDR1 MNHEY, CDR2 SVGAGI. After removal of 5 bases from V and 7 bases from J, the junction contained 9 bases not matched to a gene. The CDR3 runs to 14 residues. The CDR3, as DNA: TGTGCCAGCAGTCGTTCGAGGACAGGGTTTGAAGCTTTCTTT. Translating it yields CASSRSRTGFEAFF.

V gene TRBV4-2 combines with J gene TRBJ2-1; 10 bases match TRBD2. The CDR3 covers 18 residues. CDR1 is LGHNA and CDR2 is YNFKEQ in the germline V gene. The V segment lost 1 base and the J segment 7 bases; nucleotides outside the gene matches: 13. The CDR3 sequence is CASSQGGASGSMGNEQFF. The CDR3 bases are TGTGCCAGCAGCCAAGGGGGGGCTAGCGGGAGTATGGGGAATGAGCAGTTCTTC.

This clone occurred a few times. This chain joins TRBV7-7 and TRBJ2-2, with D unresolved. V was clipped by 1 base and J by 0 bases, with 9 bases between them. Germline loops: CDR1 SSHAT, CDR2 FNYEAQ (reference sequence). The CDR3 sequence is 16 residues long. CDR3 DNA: TGTGCCAGCAGCTTAGGACTGAGATCGAACACCGGGGAGCTGTTTTTT. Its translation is CASSLGLRSNTGELFF.

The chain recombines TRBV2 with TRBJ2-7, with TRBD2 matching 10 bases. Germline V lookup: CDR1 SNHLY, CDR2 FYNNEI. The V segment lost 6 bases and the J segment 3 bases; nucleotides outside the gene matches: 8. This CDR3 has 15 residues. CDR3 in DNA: TGTGCCAGCAGGACGGGACTAGCGCTCGACTACGAGCAGTACTTC. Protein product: CASRTGLALDYEQYF.

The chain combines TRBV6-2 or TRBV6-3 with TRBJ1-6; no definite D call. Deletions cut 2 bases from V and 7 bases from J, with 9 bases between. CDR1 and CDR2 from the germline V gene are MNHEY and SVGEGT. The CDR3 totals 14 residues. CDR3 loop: CASSYASLNSPLHF. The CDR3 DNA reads TGTGCCAGCAGTTACGCCAGCTTAAATTCACCCCTCCACTTT.

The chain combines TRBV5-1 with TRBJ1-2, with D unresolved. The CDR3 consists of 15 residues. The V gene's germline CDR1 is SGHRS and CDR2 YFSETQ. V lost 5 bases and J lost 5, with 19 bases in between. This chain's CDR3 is CASRFHSEPRYGYTF. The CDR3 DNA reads TGCGCCAGCAGGTTTCACAGTGAACCGCGATATGGCTACACCTTC.

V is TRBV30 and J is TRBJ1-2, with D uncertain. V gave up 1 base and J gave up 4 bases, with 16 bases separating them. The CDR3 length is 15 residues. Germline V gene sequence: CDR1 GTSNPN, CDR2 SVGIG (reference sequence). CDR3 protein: CAWSALAGKGYGYTF. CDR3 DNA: TGTGCCTGGAGTGCTCTCGCGGGAAAGGGCTATGGCTACACCTTC.

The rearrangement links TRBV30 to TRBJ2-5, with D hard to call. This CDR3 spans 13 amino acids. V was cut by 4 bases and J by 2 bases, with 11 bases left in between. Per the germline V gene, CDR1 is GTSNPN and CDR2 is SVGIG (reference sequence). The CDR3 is CAWNRDGQETQYF. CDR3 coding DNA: TGTGCCTGGAATAGGGATGGACAAGAGACCCAGTACTTC.

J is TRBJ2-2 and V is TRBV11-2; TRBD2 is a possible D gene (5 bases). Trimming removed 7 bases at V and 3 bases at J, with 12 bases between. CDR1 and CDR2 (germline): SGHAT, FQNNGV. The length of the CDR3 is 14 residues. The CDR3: CASTGRRDTGELFF. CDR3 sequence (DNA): TGTGCCAGCACGGGAAGGCGTGACACCGGGGAGCTGTTTTTT.

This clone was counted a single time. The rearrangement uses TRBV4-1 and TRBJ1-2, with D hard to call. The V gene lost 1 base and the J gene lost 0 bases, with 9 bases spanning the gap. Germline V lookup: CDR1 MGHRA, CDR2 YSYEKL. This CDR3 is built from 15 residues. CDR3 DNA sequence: TGCGCCAGCAGCCAAGTCCATCTCCCTAACTATGGCTACACCTTC. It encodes CASSQVHLPNYGYTF.

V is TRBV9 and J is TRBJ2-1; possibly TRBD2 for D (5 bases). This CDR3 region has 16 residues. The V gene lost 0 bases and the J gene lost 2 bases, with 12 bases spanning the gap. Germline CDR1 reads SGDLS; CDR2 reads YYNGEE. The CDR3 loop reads CASSVAGELTYNEQFF. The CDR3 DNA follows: TGTGCCAGCAGCGTAGCTGGGGAGTTGACCTACAATGAGCAGTTCTTC.

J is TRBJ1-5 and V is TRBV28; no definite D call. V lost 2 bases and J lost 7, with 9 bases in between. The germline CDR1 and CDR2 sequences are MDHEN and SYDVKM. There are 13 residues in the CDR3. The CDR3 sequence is CASSLDRRQPQHF. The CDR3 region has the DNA TGTGCCAGCAGTTTAGATAGGCGACAGCCCCAGCATTTT.

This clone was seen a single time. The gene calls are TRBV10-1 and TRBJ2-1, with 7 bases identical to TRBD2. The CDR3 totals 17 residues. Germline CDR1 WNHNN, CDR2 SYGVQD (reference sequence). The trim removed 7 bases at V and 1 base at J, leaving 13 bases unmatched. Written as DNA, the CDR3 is TGCGCCAGCACCCCGGGACTAAGTCCCCTTTCCTACAATGAGCAGTTCTTC. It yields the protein CASTPGLSPLSYNEQFF.

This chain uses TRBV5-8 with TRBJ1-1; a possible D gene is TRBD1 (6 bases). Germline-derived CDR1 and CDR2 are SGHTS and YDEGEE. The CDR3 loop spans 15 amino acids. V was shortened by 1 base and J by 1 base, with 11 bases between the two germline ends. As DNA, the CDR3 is TGTGCCAGCAGCTTGACCGGGACACAGAACACTGAAGCTTTCTTT. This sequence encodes CASSLTGTQNTEAFF.

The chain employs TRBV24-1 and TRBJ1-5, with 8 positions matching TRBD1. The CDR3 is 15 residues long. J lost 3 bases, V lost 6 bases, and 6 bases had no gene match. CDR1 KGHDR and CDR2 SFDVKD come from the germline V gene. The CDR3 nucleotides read TGTGCCACCAGTAAAGGACAGGGCCTCAATCAGCCCCAGCATTTT. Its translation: CATSKGQGLNQPQHF.